One sample yielded the 14 T cell receptor beta chains listed below, sequenced in a study of blood T cell repertoires in COVID-19. TCRdb's copy holds only in-frame clones and misses some; the assay was immunoSEQ multiplex PCR. The table has 300,000 or so clones, around 90% seen once. What was sequenced was PBMCs or T cells enriched from blood (not recorded which). The source of these receptors is a young woman who had recovered from COVID-19.

The chain uses TRBV28 and TRBJ1-5, with D possibly TRBD1 on 6 matching bases. The CDR3 sequence is 16 residues long. Germline CDR1 is MDHEN and CDR2 is SYDVKM. With 5 bases removed from V and 6 bases from J, the gap between germline ends came to 20 bases. This CDR3 is CASSAQWGRMGQPQHF. The CDR3 coding sequence is TGTGCCAGCAGTGCCCAGTGGGGGCGGATGGGTCAGCCCCAGCATTTT.

The chain carries TRBV24-1 and TRBJ1-1, with 9 nucleotides matching TRBD1. Germline assignment: CDR1 KGHDR and CDR2 SFDVKD. The CDR3 totals 13 residues. V was clipped by 11 bases and J by 1 base; unmatched bases: 4. CDR3 DNA: TGTGCCATATCGGACAGGGGGAACACTGAAGCTTTCTTT. Translating gives CAISDRGNTEAFF.

The CDR3 spells CASSFHRTGSTGELFF. CDR3 coding DNA: TGTGCCAGCAGTTTCCATCGGACAGGGAGCACCGGGGAGCTGTTTTTT. The chain links TRBV28 to TRBJ2-2; 8 nucleotides match TRBD1. The germline CDR1 and CDR2 sequences are MDHEN and SYDVKM. The trim removed 3 bases at V and 4 bases at J, leaving 7 bases unmatched. The length of the CDR3 is 16 residues.

This chain uses TRBV7-3 with TRBJ1-1; 8 positions agree with TRBD1. J was trimmed by 5 bases and V by 3 bases; bases with no gene match: 5. This CDR3 has 14 amino acids. Germline V gene lookup returns CDR1 SGHTA and CDR2 FQGTGA. This CDR3 is CASSFSGGETEAFF. Here the CDR3 DNA reads TGTGCCAGCAGCTTTTCAGGGGGCGAGACTGAAGCTTTCTTT.

The CDR3 loop is CASSSRDRDEKLFF. The DNA for the CDR3 is TGTGCCAGCTCATCCCGGGACAGGGATGAAAAACTGTTTTTT. The genes are TRBV18 and TRBJ1-4, with TRBD1 identical over 9 bases. Germline trimming cut 5 bases from V and 6 bases from J; bases unmatched to any gene: 4. The V gene's germline CDR1 is KGHSH and CDR2 LQKENI. The CDR3 runs 14 residues.

V usage is TRBV5-1 and J usage is TRBJ1-2; D is undetermined. In germline, CDR1 is SGHRS, CDR2 YFSETQ. Trimming cost V 4 bases and J 8 bases, with 18 bases left between them. This CDR3 spans 14 amino acids. CDR3 sequence reads: CASSPAEVEGGYTF. Here the CDR3 DNA reads TGCGCCAGCAGCCCGGCCGAGGTGGAGGGCGGCTACACCTTC.

The rearrangement links TRBV3-1 (or the pseudogene TRBV3-2) to TRBJ2-1; TRBD2 aligns across 9 bases. The CDR3 consists of 18 residues. Looked up from germline, CDR1 is LGHDT and CDR2 is YNNKEL (reference sequence). V lost 0 bases to trimming and J lost 9 bases; unmatched junction nucleotides: 15. CDR3: CASSQDRTLAGDPFEQFF. The CDR3 DNA follows: TGTGCCAGCAGCCAAGATAGGACCTTAGCGGGAGATCCTTTTGAGCAGTTCTTC.

The chain employs TRBV9 and TRBJ2-7; D possibly corresponds to TRBD1 (6 bases). V shed 1 base and J shed 2 bases, with 10 bases lying between them. The germline gives CDR1 SGDLS, CDR2 YYNGEE. The CDR3 length is 14 residues. The CDR3 is CASSVRDTAYEQYF. The CDR3 nucleotides read TGTGCCAGCAGCGTACGGGACACCGCCTACGAGCAGTACTTC.

The rearrangement uses TRBV19 and TRBJ2-1; 9 bases fit TRBD2. The CDR3 length is 16 residues. In germline, CDR1 is LNHDA, CDR2 SQIVND (reference sequence). Losses at the gene ends were 5 bases for V and 5 bases for J; bases not matched to a gene: 10. The CDR3 DNA sequence: TGTGCCAGTAGTCACCTTAGCGGGAGAAGCAACAATGAGCAGTTCTTC. As protein: CASSHLSGRSNNEQFF.

The rearrangement joins TRBV7-2 to TRBJ1-2, with 9 bases matching TRBD1. V shed 5 bases and J 2 bases; nucleotides not matched to a gene: 6. The germline CDR1 and CDR2 sequences are SGHTA and FQGNSA. The CDR3 sequence is 15 residues long. The CDR3: CASSARQGGNYGYTF. CDR3 DNA: TGTGCCAGCAGCGCGCGACAGGGGGGGAACTATGGCTACACCTTC.

V is TRBV5-1 and J is TRBJ2-2; no definite D call. The V end was cut by 0 bases, the J end by 8 bases, with 5 bases between. The CDR3 consists of 12 residues. Germline V lookup: CDR1 SGHRS, CDR2 YFSETQ. The DNA for the CDR3 is TGCGCCAGCAGCTTGGTACGGGGGGAGCTGTTTTTT. It encodes CASSLVRGELFF.

V is TRBV7-3 and J is TRBJ2-1; 14 bases are shared with TRBD2. This CDR3 is built from 18 residues. The germline gives CDR1 SGHTA, CDR2 FQGTGA. Trimming cost V 5 bases and J 0 bases; bases outside gene matches: 6. The CDR3 spells CASSPRLAGGPSYNEQFF. CDR3 sequence (DNA): TGTGCCAGCAGCCCCAGACTAGCGGGAGGGCCCTCCTACAATGAGCAGTTCTTC. Full variable domain (rest looked up from reference TRBV7-3 and TRBJ2-1): GAGVSQTPSNKVTEKGKYVELRCDPISGHTALYWYRQSLGQGPEFLIYFQGTGAADDSGLPNDRFFAVRPEGSVSTLKIQRTERGDSAVYLCASSPRLAGGPSYNEQFFGPGTRLTVL.

J is TRBJ2-1 and V is TRBV4-2; 12 nucleotides line up with TRBD2. Germline assignment: CDR1 LGHNA and CDR2 YNFKEQ. This CDR3 has 16 amino acids. After removal of 0 bases from V and 9 bases from J, the junction contained 6 bases not matched to a gene. The CDR3 sequence: CASSQDAAGLAGEQFF. The CDR3 DNA reads as TGTGCCAGCAGCCAAGATGCCGCGGGACTAGCGGGTGAGCAGTTCTTC.

This clone was recorded a few times. The chain recombines TRBV18 with TRBJ2-1; tentatively, D is TRBD2 (5 bases). V was trimmed by 0 bases and J by 6 bases, leaving 6 bases between them. The CDR3 has 13 amino acids. The germline CDR1 and CDR2 sequences are KGHSH and LQKENI. In nucleotides, the CDR3 is TGTGCCAGCTCACCACCGGACTTCAATGAGCAGTTCTTC. Amino acid sequence: CASSPPDFNEQFF.